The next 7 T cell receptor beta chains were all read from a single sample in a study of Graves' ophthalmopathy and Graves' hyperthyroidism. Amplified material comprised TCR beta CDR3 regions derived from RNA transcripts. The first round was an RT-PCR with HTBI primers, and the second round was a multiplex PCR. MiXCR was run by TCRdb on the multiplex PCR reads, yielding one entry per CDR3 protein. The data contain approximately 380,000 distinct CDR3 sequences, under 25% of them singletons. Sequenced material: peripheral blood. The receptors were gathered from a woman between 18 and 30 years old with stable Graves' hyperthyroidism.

In DNA form, the CDR3 reads TGTGCCAGTAGTATAGGGCGAGAGACCCAGTACTTC. Translation: CASSIGRETQYF. The chain carries TRBV19 and TRBJ2-5; unclear D gene. The CDR3 has 12 residues. CDR1 is LNHDA and CDR2 is SQIVND in the germline V gene (reference sequence). V lost 1 base and J 4 bases, leaving 4 bases between the germline ends.

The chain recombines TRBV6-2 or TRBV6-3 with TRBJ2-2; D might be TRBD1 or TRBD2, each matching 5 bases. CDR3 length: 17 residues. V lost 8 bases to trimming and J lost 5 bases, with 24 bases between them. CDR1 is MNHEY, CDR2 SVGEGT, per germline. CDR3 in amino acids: CASLPLGRGDRTGELFF. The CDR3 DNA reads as TGTGCCAGCCTACCCCTCGGCCGGGGCGATAGGACCGGGGAGCTGTTTTTT.

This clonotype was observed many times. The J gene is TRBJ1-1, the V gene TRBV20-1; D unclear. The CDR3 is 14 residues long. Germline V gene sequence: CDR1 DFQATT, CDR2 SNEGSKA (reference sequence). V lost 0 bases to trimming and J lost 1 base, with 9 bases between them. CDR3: CSARDWQTNTEAFF. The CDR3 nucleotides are TGCAGTGCTAGAGATTGGCAGACGAACACTGAAGCTTTCTTT.

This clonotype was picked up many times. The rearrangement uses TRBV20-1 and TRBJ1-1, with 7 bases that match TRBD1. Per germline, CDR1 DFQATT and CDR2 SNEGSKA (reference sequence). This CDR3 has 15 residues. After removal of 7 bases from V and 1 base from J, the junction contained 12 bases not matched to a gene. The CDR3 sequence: CSVRGSGTENTEAFF. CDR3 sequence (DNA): TGCAGTGTCCGAGGGAGCGGGACAGAGAACACTGAAGCTTTCTTT.

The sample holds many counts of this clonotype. The CDR3 DNA sequence: TGCGCCAGCAGGACAGGGGGGAACACTGAAGCTTTCTTT. As protein: CASRTGGNTEAFF. V is TRBV5-1 and J is TRBJ1-1; TRBD1 matches at 9 bases. Germline CDR1 reads SGHRS; CDR2 reads YFSETQ. V lost 5 bases, J lost 1 base, and 0 bases stayed unmatched. The CDR3 consists of 13 residues.

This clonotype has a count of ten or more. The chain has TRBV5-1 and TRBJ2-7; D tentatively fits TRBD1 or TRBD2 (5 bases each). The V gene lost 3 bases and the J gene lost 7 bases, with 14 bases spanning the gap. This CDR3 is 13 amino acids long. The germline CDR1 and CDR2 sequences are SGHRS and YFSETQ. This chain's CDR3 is CASSWGSALEQYF. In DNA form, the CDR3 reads TGCGCCAGCAGCTGGGGGAGCGCGTTGGAGCAGTACTTC.

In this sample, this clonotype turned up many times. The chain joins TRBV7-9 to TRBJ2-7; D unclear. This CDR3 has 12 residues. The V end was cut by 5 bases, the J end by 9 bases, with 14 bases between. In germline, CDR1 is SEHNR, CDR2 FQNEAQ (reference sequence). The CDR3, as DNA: TGTGCCAGCAGCGTCGGCACGGACGTGCAGTACTTC. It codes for CASSVGTDVQYF.